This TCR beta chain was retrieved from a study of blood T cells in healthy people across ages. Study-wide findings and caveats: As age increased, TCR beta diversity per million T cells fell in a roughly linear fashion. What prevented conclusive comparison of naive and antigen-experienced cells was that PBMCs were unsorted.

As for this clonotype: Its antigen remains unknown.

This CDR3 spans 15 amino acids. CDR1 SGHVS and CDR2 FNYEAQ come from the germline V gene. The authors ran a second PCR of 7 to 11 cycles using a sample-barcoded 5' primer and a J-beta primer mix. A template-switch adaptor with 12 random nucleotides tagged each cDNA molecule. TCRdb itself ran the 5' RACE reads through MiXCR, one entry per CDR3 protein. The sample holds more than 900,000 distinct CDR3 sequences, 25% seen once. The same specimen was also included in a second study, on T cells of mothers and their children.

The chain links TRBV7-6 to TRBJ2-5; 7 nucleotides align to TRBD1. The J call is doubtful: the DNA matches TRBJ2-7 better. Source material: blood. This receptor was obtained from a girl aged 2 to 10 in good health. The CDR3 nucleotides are TGTGCCAGCAGCCCGGGTGAGGGGGCGAAATACGAGCAGTACTTC. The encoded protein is CASSPGEGAKYEQYF.